A single sample gave rise to the 11 T cell receptor beta chains below, sequenced in a study of PD-L1 blockade in urothelial cancer (dated by TCRdb to the late 2010s). In the paper's terms, the time point label means: pretreatment peripheral blood. The protocol used for the library was the immunoSEQ multiplex PCR assay. TCRdb holds this immuneACCESS table with in-frame rearrangements only. Some clones are missing; in checked studies, unresolved V genes explain under half, and the rest has no known cause. Recorded for this sample are more than 40,000 clones; approximately 78% of them occurred a single time. More than 1.5% of the sample is in the top ten clones. Sequenced material: PBMCs, taken around atezolizumab (anti-PD-L1) treatment. The receptors originated from a man aged 50-59 years with urothelial cancer.

The V call is TRBV19, the J call TRBJ1-5; D is uncertain. This CDR3 comprises 17 residues. In germline, CDR1 is LNHDA, CDR2 SQIVND (reference sequence). With 1 base removed from V and 0 bases from J, the gap between germline ends came to 13 bases. CDR3 nucleotide sequence: TGTGCCAGTAGTATAGGCAGGAGGATGATTAGCAATCAGCCCCAGCATTTT. Translated: CASSIGRRMISNQPQHF.

The chain has TRBV11-2 and TRBJ2-7, with a possible D match to TRBD2 (7 bases). V lost 5 bases to trimming and J lost 7 bases, with 15 bases between them. The CDR3 extends over 13 amino acids. Germline assignment: CDR1 SGHAT and CDR2 FQNNGV. As DNA, the CDR3 is TGTGCCAGCAGCCGGGGAGGGGGAATTGAGCAGTACGTC. As protein: CASSRGGGIEQYV.

The V call is TRBV5-5, the J call TRBJ1-5; TRBD1 might be the D (6 bases). The CDR3 covers 18 residues. V gave up 0 bases and J gave up 4 bases, with 20 bases separating them. Germline V gene data show CDR1 as SGHKS and CDR2 as YYEKEE (reference sequence). The CDR3 nucleotides are TGTGCCAGCAGCTTGGCCAAGGCAGGGGAGATGATGAATCAGCCCCAGCATTTT. The encoded protein is CASSLAKAGEMMNQPQHF.

The genes are TRBV2 and TRBJ2-7; D is possibly TRBD2 (5 bases). The germline V and J ends were trimmed by 4 bases and 7 bases, with 8 bases remaining between them. The CDR3 runs to 11 residues. The V gene's germline CDR1 is SNHLY and CDR2 FYNNEI. The CDR3 bases are TGTGCCAGCAGTGTCTGGGAGGAGCAGTACGTC. Its protein is CASSVWEEQYV.

This clone occurred a few times. The CDR3 reads CASSSGTTGGNTIYF. In DNA, the CDR3 is TGTGCCAGCAGTTCAGGGACAACGGGAGGAAACACCATATATTTT. The gene calls are TRBV28 and TRBJ1-3; a possible D gene is TRBD1 (6 bases). The germline V and J ends were trimmed by 4 bases and 4 bases, with 14 bases remaining between them. The CDR3 consists of 15 residues. CDR1 and CDR2 (germline): MDHEN, SYDVKM.

The chain joins TRBV5-1 to TRBJ2-1; a possible D gene is TRBD1 (6 bases). The V and J ends lost 5 bases and 3 bases respectively, with 15 bases between them. CDR3 size: 15 residues. The V gene's germline CDR1 is SGHRS and CDR2 YFSETQ. The CDR3 nucleotides read TGCGCCAGCAGACTTCGGACAGACTACTACAATGAGCAGTTCTTC. Protein product: CASRLRTDYYNEQFF.

CDR3 residues: CASSILGQYTSTDTQYF. CDR3 coding DNA: TGTGCCAGCAGTATACTGGGACAGTACACTAGCACAGATACGCAGTATTTT. The chain couples TRBV27 to TRBJ2-3; 7 nucleotides line up with TRBD1. The V gene's germline CDR1 is MNHEY and CDR2 SMNVEV (reference sequence). CDR3 size: 17 residues. The ends lost 5 bases at V and 0 bases at J; junction bases unmatched: 11.

This chain links TRBV27 with TRBJ1-2, with D uncertain. This CDR3 region has 12 residues. The ends were cut back, 3 bases at V and 6 bases at J, with 8 bases in the middle. The V gene's germline CDR1 is MNHEY and CDR2 SMNVEV (reference sequence). The CDR3 nucleotides are TGTGCCAGCAGTTTGAGTGGGCATGGCTACACCTTC. Protein: CASSLSGHGYTF.

V is TRBV5-1 and J is TRBJ2-5, with TRBD2 matching over 7 bases. CDR3 length: 16 residues. V lost 6 bases and J lost 1; bases outside the gene matches: 12. Germline CDR1 is SGHRS and CDR2 is YFSETQ. The CDR3 protein is CASKKYGGRPQETQYF. The CDR3 DNA reads TGCGCCAGCAAGAAGTACGGGGGGAGACCCCAAGAGACCCAGTACTTC.

This rearrangement joins TRBV2 to TRBJ1-1; 9 bases match TRBD1. V was clipped by 1 base and J by 4 bases; unmatched bases: 1. CDR3 size: 14 residues. Germline assignment: CDR1 SNHLY and CDR2 FYNNEI. CDR3 DNA: TGTGCCAGCAGTGAAGGGACAGGGGTCACTGAAGCTTTCTTT. It yields the protein CASSEGTGVTEAFF.

V and J are TRBV9 and TRBJ1-2, with D uncertain. V dropped 2 bases and J dropped 8 bases, with 13 bases sitting between them. The CDR3 has 13 amino acids. Germline assignment: CDR1 SGDLS and CDR2 YYNGEE. The CDR3 nucleotides read TGTGCCAGCAGCGTTAGGGTCCGGGAGGGCTACACCTTC. This encodes CASSVRVREGYTF.